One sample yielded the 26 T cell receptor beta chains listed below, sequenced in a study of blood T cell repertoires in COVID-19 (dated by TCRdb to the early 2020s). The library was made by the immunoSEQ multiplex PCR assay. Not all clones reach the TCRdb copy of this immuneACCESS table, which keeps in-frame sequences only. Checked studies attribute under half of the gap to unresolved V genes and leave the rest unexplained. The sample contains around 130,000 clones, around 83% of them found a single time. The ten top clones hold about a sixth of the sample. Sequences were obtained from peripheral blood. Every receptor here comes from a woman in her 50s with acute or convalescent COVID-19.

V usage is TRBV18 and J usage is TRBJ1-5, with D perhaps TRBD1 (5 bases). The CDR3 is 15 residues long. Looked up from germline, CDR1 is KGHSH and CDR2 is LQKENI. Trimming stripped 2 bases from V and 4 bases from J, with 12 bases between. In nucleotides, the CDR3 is TGTGCCAGCTCACCAATGCAAGGGGCGAATCAGCCCCAGCATTTT. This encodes CASSPMQGANQPQHF.

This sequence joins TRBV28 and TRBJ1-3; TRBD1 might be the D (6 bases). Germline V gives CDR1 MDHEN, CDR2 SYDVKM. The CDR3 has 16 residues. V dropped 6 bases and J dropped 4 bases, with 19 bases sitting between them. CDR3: CASSRSSAGVGNTIYF. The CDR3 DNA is TGTGCCAGCAGCCGATCCTCGGCAGGGGTCGGAAACACCATATATTTT.

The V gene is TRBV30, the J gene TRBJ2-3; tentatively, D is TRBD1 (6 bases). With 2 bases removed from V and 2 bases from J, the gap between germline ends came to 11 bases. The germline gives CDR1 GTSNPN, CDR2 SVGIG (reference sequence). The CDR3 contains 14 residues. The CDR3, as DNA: TGTGCCTGGAGTCTGGGGGCCTACACAGATACGCAGTATTTT. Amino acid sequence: CAWSLGAYTDTQYF.

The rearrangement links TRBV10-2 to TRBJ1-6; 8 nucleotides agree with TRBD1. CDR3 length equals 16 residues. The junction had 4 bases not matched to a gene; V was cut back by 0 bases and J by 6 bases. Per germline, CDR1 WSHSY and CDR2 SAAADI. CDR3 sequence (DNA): TGCGCCAGCAGTGAGTCGAGCACAGGGGGTAATTCACCCCTCCACTTT. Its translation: CASSESSTGGNSPLHF.

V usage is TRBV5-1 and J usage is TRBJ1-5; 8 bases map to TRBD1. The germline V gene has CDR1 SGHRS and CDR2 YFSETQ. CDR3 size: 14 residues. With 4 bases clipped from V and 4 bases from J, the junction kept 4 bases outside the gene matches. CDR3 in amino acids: CASSQGQGNQPQHF. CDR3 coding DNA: TGCGCCAGCAGCCAAGGACAGGGTAATCAGCCCCAGCATTTT.

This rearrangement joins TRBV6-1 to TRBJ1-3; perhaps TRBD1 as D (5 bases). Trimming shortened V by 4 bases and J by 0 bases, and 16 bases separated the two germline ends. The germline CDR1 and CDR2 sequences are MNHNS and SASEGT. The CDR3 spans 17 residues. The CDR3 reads CASSGGRGSSSGNTIYF. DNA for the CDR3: TGTGCCAGCAGTGGCGGGCGGGGGTCGAGCTCTGGAAACACCATATATTTT.

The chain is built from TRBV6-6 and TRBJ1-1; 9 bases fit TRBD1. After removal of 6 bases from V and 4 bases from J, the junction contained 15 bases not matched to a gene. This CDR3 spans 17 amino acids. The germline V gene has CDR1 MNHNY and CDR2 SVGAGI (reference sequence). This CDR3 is CASSRPGTGIIGTEAFF. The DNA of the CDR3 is TGTGCCAGCAGCCGACCTGGGACAGGGATCATTGGCACTGAAGCTTTCTTT.

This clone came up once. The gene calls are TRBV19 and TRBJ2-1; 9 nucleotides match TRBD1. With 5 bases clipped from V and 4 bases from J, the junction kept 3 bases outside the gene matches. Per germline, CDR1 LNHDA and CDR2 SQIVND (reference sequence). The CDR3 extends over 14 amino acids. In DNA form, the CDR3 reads TGTGCCAGTAGTTTTGGGACAGGGTACAATGAGCAGTTCTTC. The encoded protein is CASSFGTGYNEQFF. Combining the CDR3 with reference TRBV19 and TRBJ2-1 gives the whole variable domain DGGITQSPKYLFRKEGQNVTLSCEQNLNHDAMYWYRQDPGQGLRLIYYSQIVNDFQKGDIAEGYSVSREKKESFPLTVTSAQKNPTAFYLCASSFGTGYNEQFFGPGTRLTVL.

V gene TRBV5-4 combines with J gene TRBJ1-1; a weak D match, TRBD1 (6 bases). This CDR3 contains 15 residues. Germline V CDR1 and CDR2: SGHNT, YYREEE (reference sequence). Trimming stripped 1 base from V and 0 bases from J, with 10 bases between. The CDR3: CASSLPTGMNTEAFF. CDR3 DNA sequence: TGTGCCAGCAGCTTGCCCACAGGGATGAACACTGAAGCTTTCTTT.

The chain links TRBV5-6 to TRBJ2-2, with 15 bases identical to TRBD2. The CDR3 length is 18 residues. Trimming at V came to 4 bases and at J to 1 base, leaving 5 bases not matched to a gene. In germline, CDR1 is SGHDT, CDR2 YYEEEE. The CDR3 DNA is TGTGCCAGCAGCATGGGACTAGCGGGGGGCCTGAACACCGGGGAGCTGTTTTTT. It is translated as CASSMGLAGGLNTGELFF.

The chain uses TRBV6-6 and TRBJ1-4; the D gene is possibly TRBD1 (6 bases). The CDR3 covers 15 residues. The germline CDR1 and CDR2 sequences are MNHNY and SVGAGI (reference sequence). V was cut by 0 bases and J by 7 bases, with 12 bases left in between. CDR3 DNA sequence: TGTGCCAGCAGTTACTCGCAACAGGGATCTGAAAAACTGTTTTTT. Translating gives CASSYSQQGSEKLFF.

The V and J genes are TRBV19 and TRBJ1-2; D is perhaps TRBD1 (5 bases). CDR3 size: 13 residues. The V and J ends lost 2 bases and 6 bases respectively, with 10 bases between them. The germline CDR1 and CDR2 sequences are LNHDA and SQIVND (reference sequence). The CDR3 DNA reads TGTGCCAGTAGTATACAAGGGGTCAATGGCTACACCTTC. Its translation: CASSIQGVNGYTF.

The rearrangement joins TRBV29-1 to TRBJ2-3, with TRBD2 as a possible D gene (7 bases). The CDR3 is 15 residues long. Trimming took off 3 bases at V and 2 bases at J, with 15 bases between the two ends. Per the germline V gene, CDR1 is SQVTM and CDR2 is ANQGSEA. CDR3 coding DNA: TGCAGCGTTGAGGGGGGGGACACTAACACAGATACGCAGTATTTT. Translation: CSVEGGDTNTDTQYF.

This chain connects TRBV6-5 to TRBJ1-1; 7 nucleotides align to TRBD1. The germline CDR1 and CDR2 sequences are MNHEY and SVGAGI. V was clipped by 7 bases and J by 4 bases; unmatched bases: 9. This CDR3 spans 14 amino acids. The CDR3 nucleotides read TGTGCCAGCAAAATTAGGGGGCCAGGCACTGAAGCTTTCTTT. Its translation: CASKIRGPGTEAFF.

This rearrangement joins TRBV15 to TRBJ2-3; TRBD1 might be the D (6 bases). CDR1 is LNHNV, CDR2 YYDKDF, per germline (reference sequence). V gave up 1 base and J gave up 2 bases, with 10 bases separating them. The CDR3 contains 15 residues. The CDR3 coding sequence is TGTGCCACCAGCAGAGTTCCAGGGGTCACAGATACGCAGTATTTT. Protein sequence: CATSRVPGVTDTQYF.

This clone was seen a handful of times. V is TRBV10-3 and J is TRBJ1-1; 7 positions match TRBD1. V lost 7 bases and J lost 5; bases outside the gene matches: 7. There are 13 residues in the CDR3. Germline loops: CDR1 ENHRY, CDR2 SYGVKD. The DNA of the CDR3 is TGTGCCATCACGGAGGGGGCTGAGACTGAAGCTTTCTTT. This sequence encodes CAITEGAETEAFF.

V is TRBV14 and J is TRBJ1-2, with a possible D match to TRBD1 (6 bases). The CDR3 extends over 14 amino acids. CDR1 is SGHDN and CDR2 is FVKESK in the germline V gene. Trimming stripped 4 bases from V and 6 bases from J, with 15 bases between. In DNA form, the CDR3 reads TGTGCCAGCAGCCGGACCCAGGGGATTGATGGCTACACCTTC. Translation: CASSRTQGIDGYTF.

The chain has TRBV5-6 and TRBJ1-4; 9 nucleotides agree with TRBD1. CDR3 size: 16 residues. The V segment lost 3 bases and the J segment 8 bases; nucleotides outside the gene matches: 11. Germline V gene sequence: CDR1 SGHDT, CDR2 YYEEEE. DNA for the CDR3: TGTGCCAGCAGCTCCCTGGGGGGACAGGGAGGAGAAAAACTGTTTTTT. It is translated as CASSSLGGQGGEKLFF.

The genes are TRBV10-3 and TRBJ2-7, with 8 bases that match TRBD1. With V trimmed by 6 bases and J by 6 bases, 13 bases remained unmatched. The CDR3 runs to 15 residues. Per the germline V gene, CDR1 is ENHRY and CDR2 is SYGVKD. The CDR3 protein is CAIRDGQGALGEQYF. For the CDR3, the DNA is TGTGCCATCAGGGATGGACAGGGTGCTTTGGGCGAGCAGTACTTC.

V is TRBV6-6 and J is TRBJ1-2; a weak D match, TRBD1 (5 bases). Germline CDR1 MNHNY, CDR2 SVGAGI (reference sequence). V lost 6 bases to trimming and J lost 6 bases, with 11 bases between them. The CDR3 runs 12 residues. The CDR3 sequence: CASSVGRDGYTF. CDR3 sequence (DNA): TGTGCCAGCAGCGTTGGCAGGGATGGCTACACCTTC.

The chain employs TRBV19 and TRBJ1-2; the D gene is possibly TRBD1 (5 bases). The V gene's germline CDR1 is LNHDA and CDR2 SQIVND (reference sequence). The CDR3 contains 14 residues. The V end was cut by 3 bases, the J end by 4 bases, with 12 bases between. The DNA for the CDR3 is TGTGCCAGTAGTATTCAGTCAGGGCTCTATGGCTACACCTTC. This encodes CASSIQSGLYGYTF.

The chain's CDR3 is CASSEGEKLFF. Here the CDR3 DNA reads TGCGCCAGCAGCGAGGGCGAAAAACTGTTTTTT. This chain uses TRBV5-1 with TRBJ1-4, with unresolved D. Germline CDR1 reads SGHRS; CDR2 reads YFSETQ. V dropped 4 bases and J dropped 8 bases, with 6 bases sitting between them. This CDR3 comprises 11 residues.

CDR3 nucleotides: TGTGCCAGCGCCGGGACAGGGATCTACGAGCAGTACTTC. Amino acids: CASAGTGIYEQYF. This chain links TRBV19 with TRBJ2-7; TRBD1 matches 9 bases. The CDR3 runs to 13 residues. Germline CDR1 LNHDA, CDR2 SQIVND (reference sequence). J gave up 3 bases and V 9 bases, and 6 bases lay outside the gene matches.

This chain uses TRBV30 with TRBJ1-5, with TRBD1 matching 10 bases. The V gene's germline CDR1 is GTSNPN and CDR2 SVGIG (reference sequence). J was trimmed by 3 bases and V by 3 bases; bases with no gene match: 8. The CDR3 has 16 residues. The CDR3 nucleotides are TGTGCCTGGAGCGGAGTTGGGACAGGGGACAATCAGCCCCAGCATTTT. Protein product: CAWSGVGTGDNQPQHF.

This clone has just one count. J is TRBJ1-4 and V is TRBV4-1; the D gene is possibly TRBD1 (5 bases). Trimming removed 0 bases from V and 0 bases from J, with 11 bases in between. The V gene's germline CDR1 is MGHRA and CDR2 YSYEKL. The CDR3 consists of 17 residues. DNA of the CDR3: TGCGCCAGCAGCCAAGAACGACAGATCGCAACTAATGAAAAACTGTTTTTT. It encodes CASSQERQIATNEKLFF.

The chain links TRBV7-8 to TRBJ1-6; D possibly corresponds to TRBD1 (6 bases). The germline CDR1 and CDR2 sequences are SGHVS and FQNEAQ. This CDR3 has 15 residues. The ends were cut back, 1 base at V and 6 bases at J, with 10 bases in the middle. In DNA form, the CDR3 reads TGTGCCAGCAGCTTAGTTACAGGGAGTAATTCACCCCTCCACTTT. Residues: CASSLVTGSNSPLHF.